These T cell receptor beta chains were read from a single sample in a study of tumor-infiltrating lymphocytes in primary liver carcinoma. TCRdb re-derived calls from the multiplex PCR reads in MiXCR, one entry per CDR3 protein. The profile shows some 95,000 distinct CDR3 sequences, about 70% of them singletons. The material sequenced was tumor-adjacent normal liver tissue. These receptors all come from a man aged 35-49 years with primary liver carcinoma and hepatitis B virus infection. CDR3s include the opening cysteine and the closing phenylalanine or tryptophan. The D gene is left open where the match is weak. Clone size is stated in some rows and not others, as once, few, many or a class when expanded.

clone_size d_call j_call v_call cdr3_aa cdr3_nt
many TRBD1 TRBJ2-2 TRBV7-8 CASSFDRVFVELFF TGTGCCAGCAGCTTCGACAGGGTGTTCGTGGAGCTGTTTTTT
. . TRBJ1-1 TRBV11-2 CASRLGYIEAFF TGTGCCAGCAGGTTAGGGTACATTGAAGCATTCTTT
. . TRBJ2-7 TRBV11-2 CASSLESGNYEPYF TGTGCCAGCAGCTTAGAGTCAGGTAACTACGAGCCGTACTTC
. . TRBJ2-7 TRBV6-5 CAMPGPGEQYF TGTGCCATGCCCGGACCGGGAGAGCAGTACTTC
. TRBD1 TRBJ1-1 TRBV30 CAWTIGTGNTEAFF TGTGCCTGGACGATTGGGACAGGGAACACTGAAGCTTTCTTT
once . TRBJ2-6 TRBV20-1 CSFANPGSGANVLTF TGCAGTTTCGCCAACCCGGGGTCTGGGGCCAACGTCCTGACTTTC
many TRBD1 TRBJ1-3 TRBV29-1 CSVVTGDSGNTIYF TGCAGCGTTGTTACAGGGGACTCTGGAAACACCATATATTTT
many . TRBJ2-2 TRBV7-8 CASSLSSGSDNTGELFF TGTGCCAGCAGCTTATCATCTGGTTCAGATAACACCGGGGAGCTGTTTTTT
. . TRBJ2-1 TRBV5-1 CASSLTNVQFF TGCGCCAGCAGCTTGACCAATGTGCAGTTCTTC
many . TRBJ1-3 TRBV4-1 CASSQVPGKVAGNTIYF TGCGCCAGCAGCCAAGTCCCAGGGAAGGTTGCTGGAAACACCATATATTTT
. . TRBJ2-3 TRBV11-1 CASSQPAGPPDTQYF TGTGCCAGCAGCCAGCCTGCGGGGCCTCCAGATACGCAATATTTT
. . TRBJ2-2 TRBV11-2 CAGSLFGGSAGELFF TGTGCCGGCAGCCTATTCGGGGGTTCGGCCGGGGAGCTGTTTTTT
. TRBD2 TRBJ2-5 TRBV12-3/TRBV12-4 CVSSSRTSAFF TGTGTCAGCAGCTCGAGGACTAGCGCCTTCTTC
once . TRBJ2-5 TRBV11-2 CASSLGLEVTQYF TGTGCCAGCAGTTTAGGGCTAGAGGTGACCCAGTACTTC
. . TRBJ1-2 TRBV5-6 CASSLRGVGLIVGYTF TGTGCCAGCAGCTTGCGAGGTGTGGGGTTAATCGTCGGATACACCTTC
. . TRBJ1-2 TRBV6-5 CASSYSVFNYGYTF TGTGCCAGCAGTTACTCGGTATTTAACTATGGCTACACCTTC
once TRBD2 TRBJ2-3 TRBV6-1 CASSQLAGLTADTQYF TGTGCTAGCAGTCAATTAGCGGGTTTAACCGCAGATACGCAGTACTTT
. . TRBJ1-1 TRBV11-1 CDRSLAGGNTEAFF TGTGACAGGAGCTTAGCGGGAGGGAACACTGAAGCTTTCTTT
once . TRBJ1-1 TRBV11-2 CASSTTGDIEAFF TGTGCCAGCAGTACGACAGGTGACATTGAAGCTTTCTTT
. . TRBJ2-2 TRBV11-3 CASRLESNTGALFF TGTGCCAGTAGGTTAGAATCGAACACCGGGGCGCTGTTTTTT
many . TRBJ1-5 TRBV7-8 CASKMGLDQPQHF TGTGCCAGCAAGATGGGACTGGATCAGCCCCAGCATTTT
. . TRBJ2-1 TRBV11-2 CASSLERGYNGHFF TGTGCCAGCAGCTTAGAGCGAGGCTACAATGGGCACTTCTTC
few TRBD1 TRBJ2-3 TRBV2 CASNRGSLTDTQYF TGTGCCAGCAACAGGGGCAGCTTAACAGATACGCAGTATTTT
once TRBD2 TRBJ2-1 TRBV11-2 CASSLGAGYNEQFF TGTGCCAGCAGCTTAGGAGCGGGGTACAATGAGCAGTTCTTC
. . TRBJ1-2 TRBV12-3/TRBV12-4 CAISFFIGPEFYGYTF TGTGCCATCAGTTTTTTCATTGGACCCGAGTTCTATGGCTACACCTTC
. . TRBJ2-2 TRBV7-8 CANSLESRINTGELFF TGTGCCAACAGCTTAGAATCCAGGATCAACACAGGGGAGCTGTTTTTT
. TRBD1 TRBJ1-2 TRBV7-9 CASSSTGTYGYTF TGTGCCAGCAGCTCGACAGGGACCTATGGCTACACCTTC
. . TRBJ2-7 TRBV11-1 CASSLNTGDHEQYF TGTGCCAGCAGCCTGAACACGGGAGACCACGAGCAGTACTTC
. . TRBJ2-5 TRBV4-1 CASRLSDRAQETQYF TGCGCCAGCAGACTATCGGACAGAGCGCAAGAGACCCAGTACTTC